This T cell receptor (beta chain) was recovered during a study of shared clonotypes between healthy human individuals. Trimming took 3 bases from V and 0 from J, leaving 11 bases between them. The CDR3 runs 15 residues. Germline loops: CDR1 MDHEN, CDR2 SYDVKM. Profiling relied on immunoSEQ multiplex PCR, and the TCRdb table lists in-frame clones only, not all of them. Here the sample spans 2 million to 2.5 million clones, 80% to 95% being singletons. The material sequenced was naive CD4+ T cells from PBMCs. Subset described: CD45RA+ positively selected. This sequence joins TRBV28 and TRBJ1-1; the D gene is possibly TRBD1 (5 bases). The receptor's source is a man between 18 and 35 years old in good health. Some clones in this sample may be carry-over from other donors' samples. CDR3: CASSFLDSLNTEAFF. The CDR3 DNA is TGTGCCAGCAGTTTCCTAGACAGCCTGAACACTGAAGCTTTCTTT. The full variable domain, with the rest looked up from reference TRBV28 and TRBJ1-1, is DVKVTQSSRYLVKRTGEKVFLECVQDMDHENMFWYRQDPGLGLRLIYFSYDVKMKEKGDIPEGYSVSREKKERFSLILESASTNQTSMYLCASSFLDSLNTEAFFGQGTRLTVV.